The clone carrying this T cell receptor beta chain was observed at least ten times. Its target is not known. This specimen belongs to a study of response to subunit inactivated influenza vaccine. Study-level points and caveats: Authors suggested each seasonal influenza vaccination recruits few new T cells.

With 0 bases removed from V and 9 bases from J, the gap between germline ends came to 15 bases. CDR1 and CDR2 (germline): LNHNV, YYDKDF (reference sequence). This CDR3 region has 15 residues. TCRdb analysed the RT-PCR reads with MiXCR anew, one entry per CDR3 protein. The table records some 540,000 distinct CDR3 sequences, under 30% of them present only once. This sample was shared with a second study, whose subject was T cells expressing NK-cell markers. That work states: Production of TCR beta cDNA relied on 5'RACE template switching with UMIs. Top CD8+ clonotypes included the dominant CD3+CD56+NKG2C+ clonotypes in six donors.

Sequences were derived from CD4+ T cells sorted from PBMCs, sampled 11 to 12 days after vaccination. V usage is TRBV15 and J usage is TRBJ2-1; TRBD1 might be the D (5 bases). The sequence was obtained from a man between 50 and 59 years old who received an inactivated influenza vaccine. CDR3 residues: CATSRDRTLKREQFF. The CDR3 DNA reads TGTGCCACCAGCAGAGATAGGACACTCAAGCGTGAGCAGTTCTTC.